Shown below are 9 T cell receptor beta chains from a single sample sequenced in a study of blood T cells in healthy people across ages. A second PCR of 7 to 11 cycles used a sample-barcoded 5' primer and a J-beta primer mix. Via MiXCR, TCRdb re-called the 5' RACE reads, giving one row per CDR3 protein. The sample shows more than 1,400,000 distinct CDR3 sequences, approximately 40% of them seen only once. Source material: blood. The receptors stem from a woman between 18 and 30 years old in good health.

This clonotype was recorded once. The genes are TRBV5-6 and TRBJ2-7; no definite D call. The ends were cut back, 7 bases at V and 2 bases at J, with 22 bases in the middle. Germline V gene lookup returns CDR1 SGHDT and CDR2 YYEEEE. This CDR3 has 16 amino acids. CDR3 in DNA: TGTGCCAGCCACACAGCTATCCGCGGACGACCCTACGAGCAGTACTTC. It encodes CASHTAIRGRPYEQYF. The variable domain in full, with the rest retrieved from reference TRBV5-6 and TRBJ2-7, is DAGVTQSPTHLIKTRGQQVTLRCSPKSGHDTVSWYQQALGQGPQFIFQYYEEEERQRGNFPDRFSGHQFPNYSSELNVNALLLGDSALYLCASHTAIRGRPYEQYFGPGTRLTVT.

The chain links TRBV27 to TRBJ1-5, with no clear D. The CDR3 is 15 residues long. The germline V gene has CDR1 MNHEY and CDR2 SMNVEV (reference sequence). The V end was cut by 2 bases, the J end by 5 bases, with 13 bases between. The CDR3: CASSLITGSDQPQHF. For the CDR3, the DNA is TGTGCCAGCAGTTTAATTACTGGCAGTGATCAGCCCCAGCATTTT.

The chain links TRBV7-6 to TRBJ2-7; no clear D gene. V shed 2 bases and J shed 2 bases, with 13 bases lying between them. This CDR3 contains 15 residues. Germline V gene sequence: CDR1 SGHVS, CDR2 FNYEAQ. This CDR3 reads CASSLFPGSTYEQYF. Here the CDR3 DNA reads TGTGCCAGCAGCTTATTCCCCGGGTCAACCTACGAGCAGTACTTC.

This clonotype was picked up a small number of times. V and J are TRBV6-6 and TRBJ2-1; D is unresolved. This CDR3 region has 14 residues. V lost 6 bases and J 3 bases, leaving 12 bases between the germline ends. Germline V CDR1 and CDR2: MNHNY, SVGAGI (reference sequence). CDR3 region: CASSSQDGYNEQFF. The CDR3 DNA is TGTGCCAGCAGCTCCCAGGACGGCTACAATGAGCAGTTCTTC.

The chain links TRBV3-1 to TRBJ1-6; a possible D gene is TRBD1 (5 bases). Between the trimmed V and J ends, which lost 6 bases and 0 bases, there was a span of 15 bases. This CDR3 comprises 17 residues. The V gene's germline CDR1 is LGHDT and CDR2 YNNKEL (reference sequence). The CDR3 is CASRGGAVSSYNSPLHF. The CDR3 DNA follows: TGTGCCAGCAGGGGAGGGGCGGTGAGCTCCTATAATTCACCCCTCCACTTT. Supplemented by reference TRBV3-1 and TRBJ1-6, the full variable domain reads DTAVSQTPKYLVTQMGNDKSIKCEQNLGHDTMYWYKQDSKKFLKIMFSYNNKELIINETVPNRFSPKSPDKAHLNLHINSLELGDSAVYFCASRGGAVSSYNSPLHFGNGTRLTVT.

The CDR3, as DNA: TGCGCCAGCAGCCAAGTCTTAAACGCCGAGTACGAGCAGTACTTC. Protein sequence: CASSQVLNAEYEQYF. The chain links TRBV4-1 to TRBJ2-1, with no clear D. The J call may be mistaken, given a closer DNA end match to TRBJ2-7. This CDR3 has 15 residues. From germline, CDR1 is MGHRA and CDR2 YSYEKL.

This chain uses TRBV28 with TRBJ1-2, with TRBD1 identical over 7 bases. The CDR3 runs to 14 residues. V lost 3 bases to trimming and J lost 8 bases; unmatched junction nucleotides: 9. CDR1 and CDR2 from the germline V gene are MDHEN and SYDVKM. The CDR3 DNA sequence: TGTGCCAGCAGTTTCGCGGGACAGCTTAAGGGCTACACCTTC. This encodes CASSFAGQLKGYTF.

The rearrangement uses TRBV4-2 and TRBJ1-2; 9 nucleotides line up with TRBD1. V was clipped by 1 base and J by 8 bases; unmatched bases: 5. The CDR3 extends over 14 amino acids. Germline-derived CDR1 and CDR2 are LGHNA and YNFKEQ. For the CDR3, the DNA is TGTGCCAGCAGCCAAGCACAGGGGGCGCCGGGCTACACCTTC. As protein: CASSQAQGAPGYTF.

The rearrangement joins TRBV5-1 to TRBJ2-1; 11 bases match TRBD2. This CDR3 comprises 16 residues. The V and J ends lost 0 bases and 5 bases, in that order; junction bases with no gene match: 4. Germline V gene data show CDR1 as SGHRS and CDR2 as YFSETQ. The DNA for the CDR3 is TGCGCCAGCAGCTTGGACAGGACTAGCGGGCACAATGAGCAGTTCTTC. Translated: CASSLDRTSGHNEQFF.